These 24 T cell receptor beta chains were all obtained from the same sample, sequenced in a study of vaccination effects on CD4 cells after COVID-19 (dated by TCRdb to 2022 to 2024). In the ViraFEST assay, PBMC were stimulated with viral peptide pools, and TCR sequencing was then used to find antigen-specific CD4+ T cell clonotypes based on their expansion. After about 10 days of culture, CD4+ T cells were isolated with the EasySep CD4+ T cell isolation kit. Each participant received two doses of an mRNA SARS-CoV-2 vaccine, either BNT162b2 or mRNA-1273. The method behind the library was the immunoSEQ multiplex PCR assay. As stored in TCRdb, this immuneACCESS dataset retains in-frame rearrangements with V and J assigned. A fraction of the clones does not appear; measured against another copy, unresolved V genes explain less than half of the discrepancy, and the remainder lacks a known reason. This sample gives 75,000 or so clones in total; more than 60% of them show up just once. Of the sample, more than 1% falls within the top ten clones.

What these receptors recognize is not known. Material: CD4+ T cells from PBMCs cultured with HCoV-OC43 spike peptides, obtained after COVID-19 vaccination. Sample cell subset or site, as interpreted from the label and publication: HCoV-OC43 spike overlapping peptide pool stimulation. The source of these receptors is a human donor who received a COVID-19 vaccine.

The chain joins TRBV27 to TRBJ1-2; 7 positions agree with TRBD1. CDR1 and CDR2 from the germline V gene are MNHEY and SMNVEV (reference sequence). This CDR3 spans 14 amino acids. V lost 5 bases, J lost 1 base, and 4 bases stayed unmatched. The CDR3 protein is CASSPRDSNYGYTF. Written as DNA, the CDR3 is TGTGCCAGCAGTCCACGGGACAGTAACTATGGCTACACCTTC.

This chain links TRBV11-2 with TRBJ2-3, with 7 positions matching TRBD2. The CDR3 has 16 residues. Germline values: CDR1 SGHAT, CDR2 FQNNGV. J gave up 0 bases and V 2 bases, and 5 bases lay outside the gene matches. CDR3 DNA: TGTGCCAGCAGCTTATGCGGGAGCAGCAGCACAGATACGCAGTATTTT. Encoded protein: CASSLCGSSSTDTQYF.

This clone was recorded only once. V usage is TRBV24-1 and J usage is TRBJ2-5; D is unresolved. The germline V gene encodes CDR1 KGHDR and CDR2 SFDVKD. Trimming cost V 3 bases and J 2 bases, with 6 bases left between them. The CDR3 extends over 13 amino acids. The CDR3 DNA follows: TGTGCCACCAGTGATGCACTACAAGAGACCCAGTACTTC. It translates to CATSDALQETQYF.

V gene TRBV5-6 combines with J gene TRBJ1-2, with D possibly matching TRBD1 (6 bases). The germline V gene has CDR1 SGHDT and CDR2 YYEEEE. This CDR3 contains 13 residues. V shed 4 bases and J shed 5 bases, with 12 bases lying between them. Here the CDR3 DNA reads TGTGCCAGCAGCCTGGGACATAGATATGGCTACACCTTC. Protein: CASSLGHRYGYTF.

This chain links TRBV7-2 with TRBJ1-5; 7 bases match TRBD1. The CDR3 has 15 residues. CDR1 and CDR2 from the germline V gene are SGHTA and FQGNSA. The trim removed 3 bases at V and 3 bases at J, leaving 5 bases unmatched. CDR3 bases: TGTGCCAGCAGCTTGTCCGGGACAGACAATCAGCCCCAGCATTTT. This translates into CASSLSGTDNQPQHF.

CDR3 region: CASSQDRVVETQYF. The CDR3 DNA sequence: TGTGCCAGCAGCCAGGACAGGGTGGTAGAGACCCAGTACTTC. This chain connects TRBV3-1 (or the pseudogene TRBV3-2) to TRBJ2-5; 8 nucleotides match TRBD1. This CDR3 region has 14 residues. Germline V gene sequence: CDR1 LGHDT, CDR2 YNNKEL (reference sequence). V was clipped by 3 bases and J by 4 bases; unmatched bases: 4.

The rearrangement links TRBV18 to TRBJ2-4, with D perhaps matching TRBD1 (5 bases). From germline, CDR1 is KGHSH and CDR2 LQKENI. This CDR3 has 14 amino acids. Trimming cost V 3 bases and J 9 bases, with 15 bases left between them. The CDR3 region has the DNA TGTGCCAGCTCACCCGATAGGGGCATGGGCATTCAGTACTTC. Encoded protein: CASSPDRGMGIQYF.

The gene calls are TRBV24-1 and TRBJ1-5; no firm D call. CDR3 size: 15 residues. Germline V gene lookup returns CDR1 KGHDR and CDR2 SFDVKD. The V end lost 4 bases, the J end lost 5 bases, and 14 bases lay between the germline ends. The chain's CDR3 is CATSDRSEFDQPQHF. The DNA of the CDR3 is TGTGCCACCAGTGACCGCTCGGAGTTTGATCAGCCCCAGCATTTT.

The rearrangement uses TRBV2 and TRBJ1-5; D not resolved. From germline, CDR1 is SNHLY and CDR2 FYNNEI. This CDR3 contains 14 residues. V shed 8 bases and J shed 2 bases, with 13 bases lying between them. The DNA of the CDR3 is TGTGCCAGCCGCTGGAACAACGGCAATCAGCCCCAGCATTTT. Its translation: CASRWNNGNQPQHF.

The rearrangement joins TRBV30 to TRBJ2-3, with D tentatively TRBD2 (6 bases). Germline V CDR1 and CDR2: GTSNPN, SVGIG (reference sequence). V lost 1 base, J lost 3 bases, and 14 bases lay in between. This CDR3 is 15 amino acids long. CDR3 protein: CAWSEGTSGTDTQYF. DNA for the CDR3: TGTGCCTGGAGTGAAGGGACTTCCGGAACAGATACGCAGTATTTT.

The CDR3 protein is CANPDRDTEAFF. For the CDR3, the DNA is TGTGCCAACCCGGACAGAGACACTGAAGCTTTCTTT. The chain links TRBV2 to TRBJ1-1; weak D call: TRBD1 (6 bases). CDR3 length equals 12 residues. Trimming removed 10 bases at V and 3 bases at J, with 12 bases between. Germline values: CDR1 SNHLY, CDR2 FYNNEI.

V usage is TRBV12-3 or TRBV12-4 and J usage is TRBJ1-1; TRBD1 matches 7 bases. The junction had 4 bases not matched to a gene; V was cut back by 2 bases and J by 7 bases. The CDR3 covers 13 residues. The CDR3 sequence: CASSLRGRDEAFF. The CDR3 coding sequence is TGTGCCAGCAGTTTAAGGGGGCGGGATGAAGCTTTCTTT.

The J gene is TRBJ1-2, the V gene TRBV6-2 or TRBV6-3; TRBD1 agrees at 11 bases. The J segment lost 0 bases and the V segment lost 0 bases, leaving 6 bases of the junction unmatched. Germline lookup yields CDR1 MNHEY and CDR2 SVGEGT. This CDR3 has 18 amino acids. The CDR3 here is CASSYSGTGGISNYGYTF. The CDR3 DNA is TGTGCCAGCAGTTACTCGGGGACAGGGGGAATATCTAACTATGGCTACACCTTC.

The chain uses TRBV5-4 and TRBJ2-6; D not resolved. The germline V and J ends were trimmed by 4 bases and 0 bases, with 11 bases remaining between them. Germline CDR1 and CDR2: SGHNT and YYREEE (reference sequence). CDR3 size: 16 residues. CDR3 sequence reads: CASSPRSRSGANVLTF. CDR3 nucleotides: TGTGCCAGCAGCCCGAGGAGCCGCTCTGGGGCCAACGTCCTGACTTTC.

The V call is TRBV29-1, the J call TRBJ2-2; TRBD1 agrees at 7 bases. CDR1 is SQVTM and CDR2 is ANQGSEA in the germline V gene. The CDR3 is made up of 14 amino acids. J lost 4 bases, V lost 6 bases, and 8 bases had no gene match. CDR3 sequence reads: CSVVPPGGTGELFF. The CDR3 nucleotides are TGCAGCGTCGTACCCCCAGGGGGCACCGGGGAGCTGTTTTTT.

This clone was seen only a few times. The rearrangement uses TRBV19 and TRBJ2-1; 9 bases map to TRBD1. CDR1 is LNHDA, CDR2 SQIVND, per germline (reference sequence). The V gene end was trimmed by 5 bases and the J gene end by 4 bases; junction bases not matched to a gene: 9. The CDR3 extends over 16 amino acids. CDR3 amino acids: CASSPRTGASYNEQFF. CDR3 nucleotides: TGTGCCAGTAGTCCCAGGACAGGGGCATCATACAATGAGCAGTTCTTC.

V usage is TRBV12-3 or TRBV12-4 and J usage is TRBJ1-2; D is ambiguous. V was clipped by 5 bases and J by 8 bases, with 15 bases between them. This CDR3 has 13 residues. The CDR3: CASSLSQNGGYTF. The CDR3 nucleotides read TGTGCCAGCAGTCTCTCCCAGAATGGCGGCTACACCTTC.

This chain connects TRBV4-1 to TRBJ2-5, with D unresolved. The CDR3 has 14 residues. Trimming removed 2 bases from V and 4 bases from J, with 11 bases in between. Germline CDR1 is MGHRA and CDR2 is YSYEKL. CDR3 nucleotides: TGCGCCAGCAGCCAATACCGCCTGGGAGAGACCCAGTACTTC. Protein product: CASSQYRLGETQYF.

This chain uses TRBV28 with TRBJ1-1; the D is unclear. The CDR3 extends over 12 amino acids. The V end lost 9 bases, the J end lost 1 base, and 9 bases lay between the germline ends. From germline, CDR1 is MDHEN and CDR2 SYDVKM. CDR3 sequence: CASVQTNTEAFF. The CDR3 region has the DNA TGTGCCAGTGTGCAGACGAACACTGAAGCTTTCTTT.

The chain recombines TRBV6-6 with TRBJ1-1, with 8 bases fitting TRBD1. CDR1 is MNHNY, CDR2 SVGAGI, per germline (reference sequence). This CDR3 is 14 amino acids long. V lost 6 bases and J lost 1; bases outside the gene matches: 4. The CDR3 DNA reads TGTGCCAGCAGCCGGACAGGGCCGAACACTGAAGCTTTCTTT. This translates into CASSRTGPNTEAFF.

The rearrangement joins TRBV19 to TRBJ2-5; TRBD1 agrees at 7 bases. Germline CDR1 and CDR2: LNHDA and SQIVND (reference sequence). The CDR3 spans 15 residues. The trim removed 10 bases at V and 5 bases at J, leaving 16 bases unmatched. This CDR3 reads CATLDRGRGLETQYF. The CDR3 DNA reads TGTGCCACGCTCGACCGGGGCAGGGGGTTGGAGACCCAGTACTTC.

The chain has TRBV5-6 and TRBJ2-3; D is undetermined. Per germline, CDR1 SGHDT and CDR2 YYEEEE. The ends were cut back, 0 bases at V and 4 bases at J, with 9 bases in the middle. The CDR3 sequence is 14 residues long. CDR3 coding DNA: TGTGCCAGCAGCTTGGGGGGTGGGGCAGATACGCAGTATTTT. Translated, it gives CASSLGGGADTQYF.

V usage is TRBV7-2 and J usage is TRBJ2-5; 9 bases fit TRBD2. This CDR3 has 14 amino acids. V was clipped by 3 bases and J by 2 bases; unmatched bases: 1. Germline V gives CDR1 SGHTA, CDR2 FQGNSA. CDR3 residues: CASSFSGGQETQYF. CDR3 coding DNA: TGTGCCAGCAGCTTCAGCGGGGGGCAAGAGACCCAGTACTTC.

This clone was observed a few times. Here the CDR3 reads CASSPLGDSPLHF. CDR3 DNA: TGTGCCAGCTCACCCCTTGGGGATTCACCCCTCCACTTT. The chain links TRBV18 to TRBJ1-6; D gene unclear. The V and J ends lost 3 bases and 8 bases respectively, with 8 bases between them. Germline CDR1 KGHSH, CDR2 LQKENI. The CDR3 totals 13 residues.